This entry lists 2 T cell receptor beta chains sequenced from one sample in a study of T-cell memory formation after mild COVID-19. MiXCR, applied by TCRdb to the 5' RACE reads, yields one record per CDR3 protein. The table records 75,000 to 90,000 distinct CDR3 sequences, around 13% of them present only once. The sequencing input was PBMCs or a T cell subset sorted from them (not recorded which). These receptor sequences come from an adult woman who had mild COVID-19 (a few samples of this study predate the infection). Cell type and time point are not known.

In this sample, this clonotype turned up a few times. DNA for the CDR3: TGTGCCACCAGCAGCCCCCGAGGGGGATTGATCGGGGAGCTGTTTTTT. Its translation is CATSSPRGGLIGELFF. The V call is TRBV15, the J call TRBJ2-2, with D maybe TRBD1 (6 bases). The germline V gene has CDR1 LNHNV and CDR2 YYDKDF (reference sequence). This CDR3 has 16 amino acids. V was shortened by 3 bases and J by 7 bases, with 18 bases between the two germline ends.

This clonotype has more than one count but fewer than ten. The chain couples TRBV2 to TRBJ2-1; D is undetermined. Looked up from germline, CDR1 is SNHLY and CDR2 is FYNNEI. V was clipped by 4 bases and J by 7 bases, with 26 bases between them. The CDR3 length is 18 residues. CDR3 protein: CASSGSTLGPVSWNEQFF. In DNA, the CDR3 is TGTGCCAGCAGTGGCTCGACGTTGGGCCCCGTCAGCTGGAATGAGCAGTTCTTC.